The rows below give T cell receptor beta chains drawn from one sample of a study of blood T cell repertoires in COVID-19. Method: immunoSEQ multiplex PCR; TCRdb's copy keeps in-frame clones and lacks some. The data show approximately 60,000 clones, about 81% seen once. The sample taken for sequencing was peripheral blood. The receptor set was obtained from a man at least 80 years old with acute or convalescent COVID-19. Both conserved end residues are part of each CDR3. A D gene is named only where the DNA matches it firmly. A clone size is listed for some rows: how often the clone was seen (once, few, many), or a class if it is expanded.

clone size,D gene,V gene,CDR3 protein
NA,TRBD2,TRBV9,CASSVGGAGIQETQYF
NA,NA,TRBV20-1,CSASDRGNQPQHF
NA,NA,TRBV29-1,CSTSVDYGYTF
NA,NA,TRBV10-3,CAISEGRSNTEAFF
NA,TRBD1,TRBV5-1,CASRHGTDSKEQYF
NA,NA,TRBV6-5,CASSRTAGIHEQYF
NA,TRBD1,TRBV6-5,CASARTGIPEAFF
NA,NA,TRBV3-1/TRBV3-2,CASSQGQPNTEAFF
once,NA,TRBV7-3,CASSPGVSSYNEQFF
NA,TRBD1,TRBV7-9,CASSVTGVGQPQHF
NA,NA,TRBV12-3/TRBV12-4,CASRPGYYGYTF
once,TRBD1,TRBV6-1,CASSEDRTVTNEKLFF
once,TRBD1,TRBV7-9,CASNNDRVRSPLHF
NA,NA,TRBV6-5,CASRKRGNGNTIYF
NA,NA,TRBV7-9,CASSPPTNMNTEAFF
NA,NA,TRBV5-1,CASSWQGGTTNTGELFF
NA,TRBD1,TRBV5-1,CASSLDGRGINEQYF
NA,NA,TRBV5-5,CASSYQGGQETQYF
NA,TRBD1,TRBV2,CASSEVRQGIQYF
NA,TRBD2,TRBV7-2,CASSLSGGADTQYF
NA,NA,TRBV5-1,CASSLVQGNTGELFF
NA,TRBD1,TRBV2,CASSSGQDYGYTF
NA,NA,TRBV10-3,CAISEAGNYGYTF
NA,TRBD1,TRBV10-3,CAISDGTGGNEQFF
NA,TRBD1,TRBV6-5,CASRRDRGAEKLFF
NA,NA,TRBV5-1,CASSLTGRGKIHEQYF
once,NA,TRBV10-2,CASRGLNTDTQYF
once,NA,TRBV25-1,CASSSGANQPQHF
NA,NA,TRBV5-5,CASSLLISSGANVLTF
few,NA,TRBV11-3,CASSLDRDFDWTEAFF
NA,TRBD1,TRBV2,CASRWDSPYEQYF
NA,NA,TRBV3-1/TRBV3-2,CASSQEMFDTFGTDTQYF
NA,TRBD2,TRBV2,CASSVQAGGPGELFF
NA,TRBD1,TRBV30,CAWRGQRTSEAFF
NA,TRBD1,TRBV4-1,CASSQDGTEGQPQHF
NA,TRBD1,TRBV19,CASTTDRVRTGELFF
NA,TRBD1,TRBV2,CASSLGTGLSQPQHF
NA,TRBD1,TRBV6-5,CASRGQGGNQPQHF
NA,NA,TRBV10-3,CAAGRLNTEAFF
few,TRBD1,TRBV6-6,CASLQQGRNEQFF
NA,NA,TRBV5-1,CASSFGGLSYGYTF
NA,TRBD2,TRBV2,CASRGGLAGVKAKNIQYF
NA,NA,TRBV12-3/TRBV12-4,CASTPSGGLPQHF
few,NA,TRBV7-8,CASSPYITEAFF
once,TRBD1,TRBV19,CASSIGGQGEYGYTF
few,TRBD2,TRBV30,CAWSRSGLAGALTGELFF
once,TRBD1,TRBV6-5,CASGKQGLSNSPLHF
NA,NA,TRBV6-6,CASSLDYENSPLHF
NA,NA,TRBV7-9,CASSLGATNTGELFF
NA,TRBD1,TRBV5-1,CASSSSRGHGYTF
NA,TRBD1,TRBV6-5,CASTRTGVTYEQYF
NA,NA,TRBV2,CASSEDYRGNNEQFF
NA,NA,TRBV19,CASSSMDLDKNIQYF
NA,NA,TRBV7-2,CASSPPPGQETQYF
NA,TRBD2,TRBV5-1,CASRNGLARNTQYF
once,TRBD2,TRBV5-1,CASSEGTSIRYWDTQYF
NA,NA,TRBV6-1,CASSEDGTEKLFF
NA,TRBD1,TRBV18,CASSPRDRNYGYTF
few,TRBD1,TRBV19,CASTGTGLIYGYTF